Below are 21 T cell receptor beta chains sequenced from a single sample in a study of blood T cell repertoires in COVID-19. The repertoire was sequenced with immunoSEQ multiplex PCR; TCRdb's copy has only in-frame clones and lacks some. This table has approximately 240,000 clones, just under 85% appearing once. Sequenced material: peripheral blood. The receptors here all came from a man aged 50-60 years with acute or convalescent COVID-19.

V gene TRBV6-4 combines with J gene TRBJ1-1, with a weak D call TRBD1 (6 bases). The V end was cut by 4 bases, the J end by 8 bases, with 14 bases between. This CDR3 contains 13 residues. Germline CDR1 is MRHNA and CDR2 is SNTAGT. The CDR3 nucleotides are TGTGCCAGCAGTGCCGGACAGCGTGGGGAAGCTTTCTTT. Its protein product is CASSAGQRGEAFF.

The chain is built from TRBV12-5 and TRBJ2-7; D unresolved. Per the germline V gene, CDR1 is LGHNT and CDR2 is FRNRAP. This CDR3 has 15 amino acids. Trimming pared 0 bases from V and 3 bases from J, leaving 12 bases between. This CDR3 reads CASGLVLSQVYEQYF. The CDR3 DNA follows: TGTGCTAGTGGTTTGGTACTCTCGCAGGTCTACGAGCAGTACTTC.

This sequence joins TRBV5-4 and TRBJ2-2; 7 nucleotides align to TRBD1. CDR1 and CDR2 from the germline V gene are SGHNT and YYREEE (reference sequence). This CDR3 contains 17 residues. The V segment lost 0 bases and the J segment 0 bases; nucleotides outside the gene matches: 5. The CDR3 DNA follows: TGTGCCAGCAGCTTGGATCTCGGGACAGCGAACACCGGGGAGCTGTTTTTT. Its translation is CASSLDLGTANTGELFF.

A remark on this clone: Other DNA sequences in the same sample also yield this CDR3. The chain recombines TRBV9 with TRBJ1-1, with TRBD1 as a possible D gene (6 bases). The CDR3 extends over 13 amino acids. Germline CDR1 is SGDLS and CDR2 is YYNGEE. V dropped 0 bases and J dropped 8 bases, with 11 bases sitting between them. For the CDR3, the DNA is TGTGCCAGCAGCGTAGGGGTGGGGACAGAAGCTTTCTTT. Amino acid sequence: CASSVGVGTEAFF. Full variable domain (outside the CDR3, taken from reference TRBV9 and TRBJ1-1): DSGVTQTPKHLITATGQRVTLRCSPRSGDLSVYWYQQSLDQGLQFLIQYYNGEERAKGNILERFSAQQFPDLHSELNLSSLELGDSALYFCASSVGVGTEAFFGQGTRLTVV.

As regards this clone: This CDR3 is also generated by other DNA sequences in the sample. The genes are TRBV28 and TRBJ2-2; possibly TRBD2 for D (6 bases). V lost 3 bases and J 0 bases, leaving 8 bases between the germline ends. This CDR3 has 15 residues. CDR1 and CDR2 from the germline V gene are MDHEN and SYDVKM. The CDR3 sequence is CASSFSGANTGELFF. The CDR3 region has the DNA TGTGCCAGCAGTTTTAGCGGAGCGAACACCGGGGAGCTGTTTTTT.

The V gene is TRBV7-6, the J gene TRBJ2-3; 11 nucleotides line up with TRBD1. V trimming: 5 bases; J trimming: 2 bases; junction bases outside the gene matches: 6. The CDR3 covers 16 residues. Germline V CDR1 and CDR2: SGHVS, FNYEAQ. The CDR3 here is CASSRGTGGNTDTQYF. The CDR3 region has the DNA TGTGCCAGCAGCCGGGGGACAGGGGGGAACACAGATACGCAGTATTTT. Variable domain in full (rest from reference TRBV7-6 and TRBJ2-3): GAGVSQSPRYKVTKRGQDVALRCDPISGHVSLYWYRQALGQGPEFLTYFNYEAQQDKSGLPNDRFSAERPEGSISTLTIQRTEQRDSAMYRCASSRGTGGNTDTQYFGPGTRLTVL.

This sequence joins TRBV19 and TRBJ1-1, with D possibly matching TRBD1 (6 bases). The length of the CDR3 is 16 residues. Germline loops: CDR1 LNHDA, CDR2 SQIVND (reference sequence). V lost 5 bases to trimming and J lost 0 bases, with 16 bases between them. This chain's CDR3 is CASSAGAYYMNTEAFF. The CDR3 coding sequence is TGTGCCAGTAGTGCAGGGGCATACTATATGAACACTGAAGCTTTCTTT.

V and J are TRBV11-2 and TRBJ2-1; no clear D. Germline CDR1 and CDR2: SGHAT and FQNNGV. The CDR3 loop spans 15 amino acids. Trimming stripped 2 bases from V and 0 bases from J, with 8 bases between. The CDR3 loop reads CASSLLGSSYNEQFF. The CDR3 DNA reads TGTGCCAGCAGCTTACTGGGCAGCTCCTACAATGAGCAGTTCTTC.

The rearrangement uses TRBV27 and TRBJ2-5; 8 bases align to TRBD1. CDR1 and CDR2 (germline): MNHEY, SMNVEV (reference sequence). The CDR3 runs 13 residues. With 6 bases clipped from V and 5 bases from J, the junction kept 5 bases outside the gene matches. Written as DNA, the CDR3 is TGTGCCAGCAGCAGACAGGGGAAGGAGACCCAGTACTTC. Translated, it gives CASSRQGKETQYF.

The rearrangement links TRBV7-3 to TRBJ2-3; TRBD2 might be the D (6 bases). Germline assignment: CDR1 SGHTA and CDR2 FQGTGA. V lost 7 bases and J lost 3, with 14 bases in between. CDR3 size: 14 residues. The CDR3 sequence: CASKKGSGTDTQYF. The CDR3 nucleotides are TGTGCCAGCAAGAAGGGTAGCGGTACAGATACGCAGTATTTT.

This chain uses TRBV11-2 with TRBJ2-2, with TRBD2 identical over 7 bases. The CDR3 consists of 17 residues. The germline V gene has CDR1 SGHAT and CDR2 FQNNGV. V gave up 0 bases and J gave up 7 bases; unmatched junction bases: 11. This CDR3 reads CASSLDLRGSRVGELFF. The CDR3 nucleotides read TGTGCCAGCAGCTTAGATCTTCGCGGGAGCCGGGTCGGGGAGCTGTTTTTT.

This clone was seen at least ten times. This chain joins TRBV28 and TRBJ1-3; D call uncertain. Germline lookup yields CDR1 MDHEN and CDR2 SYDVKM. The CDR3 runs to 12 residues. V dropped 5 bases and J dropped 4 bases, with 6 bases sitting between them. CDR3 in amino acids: CASSPQGNTIYF. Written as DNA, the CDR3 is TGTGCCAGCAGTCCACAAGGAAACACCATATATTTT.

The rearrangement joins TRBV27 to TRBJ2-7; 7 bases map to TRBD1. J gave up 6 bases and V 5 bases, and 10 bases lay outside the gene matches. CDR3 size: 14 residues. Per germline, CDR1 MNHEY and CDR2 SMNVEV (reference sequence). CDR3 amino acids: CASSPPGQLSEQYF. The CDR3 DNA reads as TGTGCCAGCAGTCCCCCGGGACAGTTGTCCGAGCAGTACTTC.

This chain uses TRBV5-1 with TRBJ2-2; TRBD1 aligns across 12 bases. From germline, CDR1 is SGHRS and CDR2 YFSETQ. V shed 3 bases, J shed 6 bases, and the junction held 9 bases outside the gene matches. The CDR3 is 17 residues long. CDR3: CASSWGPGTGGSGELFF. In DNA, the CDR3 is TGCGCCAGCAGCTGGGGGCCCGGGACAGGGGGCTCCGGGGAGCTGTTTTTT.

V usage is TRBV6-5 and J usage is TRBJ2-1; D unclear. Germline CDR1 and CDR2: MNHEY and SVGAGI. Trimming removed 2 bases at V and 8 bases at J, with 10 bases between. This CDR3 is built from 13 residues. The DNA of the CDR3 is TGTGCCAGCAGTTACCCCGAGGTCTATGAGCAGTTCTTC. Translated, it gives CASSYPEVYEQFF.

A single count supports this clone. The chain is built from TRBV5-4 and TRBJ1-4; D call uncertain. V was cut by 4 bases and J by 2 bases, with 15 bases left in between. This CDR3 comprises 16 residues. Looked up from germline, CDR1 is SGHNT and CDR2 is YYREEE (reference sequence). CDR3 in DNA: TGTGCCAGCAGCCCCGAACCCGGGTATACTAATGAAAAACTGTTTTTT. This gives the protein CASSPEPGYTNEKLFF.

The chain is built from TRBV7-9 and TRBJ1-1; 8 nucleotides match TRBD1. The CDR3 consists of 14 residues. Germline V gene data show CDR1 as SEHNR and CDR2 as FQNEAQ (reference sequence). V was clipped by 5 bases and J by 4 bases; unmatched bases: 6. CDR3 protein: CASSLRQGTTEAFF. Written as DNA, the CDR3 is TGTGCCAGCAGCCTACGACAGGGGACCACTGAAGCTTTCTTT.

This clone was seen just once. DNA of the CDR3: TGCGCCAGCAGCTTGGATAGCGGGAGGTTCGCAGATACGCAGTATTTT. The encoded protein is CASSLDSGRFADTQYF. The chain uses TRBV5-1 and TRBJ2-3, with 10 bases matching TRBD2. The CDR3 runs 16 residues. CDR1 is SGHRS and CDR2 is YFSETQ in the germline V gene. J lost 4 bases, V lost 0 bases, and 5 bases had no gene match.

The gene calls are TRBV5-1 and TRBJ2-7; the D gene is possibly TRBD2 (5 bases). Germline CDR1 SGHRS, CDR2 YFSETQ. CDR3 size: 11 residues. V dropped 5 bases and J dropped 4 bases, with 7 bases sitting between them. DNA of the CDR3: TGCGCCAGCAGTACGGGGTACGAGCAGTACTTC. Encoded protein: CASSTGYEQYF.

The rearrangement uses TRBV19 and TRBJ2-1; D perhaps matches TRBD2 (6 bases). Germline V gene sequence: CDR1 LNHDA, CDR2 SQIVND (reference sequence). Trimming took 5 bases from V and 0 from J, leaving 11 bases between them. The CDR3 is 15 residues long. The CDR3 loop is CASSSLADSYNEQFF. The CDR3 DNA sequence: TGTGCCAGTAGTTCCTTAGCGGACTCCTACAATGAGCAGTTCTTC.

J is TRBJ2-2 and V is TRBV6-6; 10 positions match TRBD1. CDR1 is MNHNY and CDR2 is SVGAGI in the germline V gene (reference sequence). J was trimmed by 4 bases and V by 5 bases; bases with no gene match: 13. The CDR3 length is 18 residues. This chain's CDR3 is CASSRSVPGQGSTGELFF. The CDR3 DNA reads TGTGCCAGCAGTCGTTCTGTCCCGGGACAGGGGAGCACCGGGGAGCTGTTTTTT.